The 17 T cell receptor beta chains below were found in one sample sequenced in a study of regulatory T cells in long-lasting Graves disease. Sequencing libraries for TCR beta were prepared with iRepertoire HTBI primers and Arm-PCR of CDR3 regions. TCRdb ran MiXCR on the multiplex PCR reads and lists one entry per CDR3 protein. The sample contains hundreds of thousands of distinct CDR3 sequences, more than 15% of which appear only once. Documented time point: newly diagnosed GD, antithyroid drugs for less than 3 months. Preparation of the TCR library used RNA extracted from PBMCs. The data also belong to a second study, concerning T cells in Graves' hyperthyroidism and ophthalmopathy.

The sample in question was peripheral blood mononuclear cells (PBMCs), obtained at new diagnosis, from a patient treated with antithyroid drugs. These receptors all come from a man younger than 30 with Graves disease.

To note about this clonotype: At one end, the junction sequence differs from germline, possibly due to a read error. The chain recombines TRBV12-3 or TRBV12-4 with TRBJ2-7; D is perhaps TRBD1 (5 bases). The CDR3 is 15 amino acids. The CDR3 loop is CTSSSWQGNSYEQYF. For the CDR3, the DNA is TGTACCAGCAGTTCTTGGCAGGGCAACTCCTACGAGCAGTACTTC.

Only a few counts were recorded for this clonotype. The chain employs TRBV10-3 and TRBJ2-7; the D gene is possibly TRBD2 (6 bases). The CDR3 spans 15 residues. Germline CDR1 is ENHRY and CDR2 is SYGVKD. The V gene lost 6 bases and the J gene lost 1 base, with 16 bases spanning the gap. CDR3 coding DNA: TGTGCCATCAGGGAAATTAGCGGCTCGTCCTACGAGCAGTACTTC. Translation: CAIREISGSSYEQYF.

This clonotype was seen more than once but under ten times. The gene calls are TRBV19 and TRBJ2-3; D remains unclear. Germline loops: CDR1 LNHDA, CDR2 SQIVND (reference sequence). Trimming pared 6 bases from V and 1 base from J, leaving 17 bases between. The CDR3 totals 16 residues. Here the CDR3 DNA reads TGTGCCAGTAGACGCGGCATTTCGTCTGGCACAGATACGCAGTATTTT. Its translation: CASRRGISSGTDTQYF.

There are many counts of this clonotype. The chain couples TRBV2 to TRBJ2-1; D is unresolved. Germline V lookup: CDR1 SNHLY, CDR2 FYNNEI. Trimming cost V 8 bases and J 9 bases, with 5 bases left between them. This CDR3 is built from 9 residues. The CDR3: CASGGEQFF. The CDR3 DNA reads TGTGCCAGCGGTGGTGAGCAGTTCTTC.

There are many counts of this clonotype. The chain has TRBV28 and TRBJ2-7, with D perhaps matching TRBD2 (6 bases). CDR1 and CDR2 (germline): MDHEN, SYDVKM. The V and J ends lost 2 bases and 5 bases respectively, with 13 bases between them. The CDR3 sequence is 14 residues long. The CDR3 loop is CASSLTGRTHEQYF. The CDR3 bases are TGTGCCAGCAGTTTAACCGGGAGAACCCACGAGCAGTACTTC.

The chain employs TRBV4-2 and TRBJ2-1; 11 positions agree with TRBD2. The germline V gene encodes CDR1 LGHNA and CDR2 YNFKEQ. V lost 0 bases to trimming and J lost 5 bases; unmatched junction nucleotides: 6. The CDR3 is 17 residues long. CDR3 protein: CASSQDRGLAANNEQFF. CDR3 DNA sequence: TGTGCCAGCAGCCAAGACCGGGGACTAGCGGCAAACAATGAGCAGTTCTTC.

This chain links TRBV27 with TRBJ1-2; 7 nucleotides align to TRBD1. The CDR3 spans 18 residues. V lost 4 bases and J lost 0; bases outside the gene matches: 14. Germline V gene lookup returns CDR1 MNHEY and CDR2 SMNVEV (reference sequence). The CDR3 region has the DNA TGTGCCAGCAGTTCCCTTCGGAGGGGGCTTTCGGCTAACTATGGCTACACCTTC. Amino acids: CASSSLRRGLSANYGYTF.

In its sample, this clonotype was seen many times. The chain uses TRBV27 and TRBJ2-1, with 12 bases lining up with TRBD2. The CDR3 sequence is 19 residues long. The V gene end was trimmed by 2 bases and the J gene end by 3 bases; junction bases not matched to a gene: 11. Germline loops: CDR1 MNHEY, CDR2 SMNVEV (reference sequence). The CDR3 DNA reads TGTGCCAGCAGTTTAATCCCCCTGCTAGCGGGAGGGCTCTACAATGAGCAGTTCTTC. As protein: CASSLIPLLAGGLYNEQFF.

This clonotype was seen repeatedly, ten times or more. This chain links TRBV29-1 with TRBJ2-7; 10 bases line up with TRBD1. The CDR3 extends over 15 amino acids. Germline trimming cut 4 bases from V and 0 bases from J; bases unmatched to any gene: 6. Germline CDR1 reads SQVTM; CDR2 reads ANQGSEA. The CDR3 sequence is CSVGQGARSSYEQYF. The CDR3 DNA reads TGCAGCGTTGGACAGGGGGCTAGGAGCTCCTACGAGCAGTACTTC.

This clonotype has ten or more counts. The chain carries TRBV27 and TRBJ1-1; a possible D gene is TRBD1 (6 bases). V lost 3 bases, J lost 1 base, and 9 bases lay in between. CDR3 length: 14 amino acids. Germline CDR1 is MNHEY and CDR2 is SMNVEV (reference sequence). The chain's CDR3 is CASSFVQGNTEAFF. DNA for the CDR3: TGTGCCAGCAGTTTTGTACAGGGGAACACTGAAGCTTTCTTT.

J is TRBJ2-7 and V is TRBV7-9; weak D call: TRBD2 (6 bases). V was shortened by 3 bases and J by 3 bases, with 15 bases between the two germline ends. CDR1 and CDR2 (germline): SEHNR, FQNEAQ (reference sequence). The CDR3 totals 15 residues. CDR3 DNA: TGTGCCAGCAGCTTTCTTAGCGGTTTAAGCTACGAGCAGTACTTC. Protein: CASSFLSGLSYEQYF.

J is TRBJ1-2 and V is TRBV20-1; D is ambiguous. The ends were cut back, 8 bases at V and 7 bases at J, with 17 bases in the middle. From germline, CDR1 is DFQATT and CDR2 SNEGSKA (reference sequence). CDR3 length: 12 amino acids. CDR3 coding DNA: TGCAGTCACCGCTTTCAGCACCTTGGCTACACCTTC. Translating it yields CSHRFQHLGYTF.

Points on this clonotype: A read error may be the cause here, since a much bigger clone is one base away. Given the absence of the conserved phenylalanine or tryptophan at the CDR3 end, a read error is likely. The rearrangement uses TRBV13 and TRBJ1-5; D remains ambiguous. Deletions cut 5 bases from V and 1 base from J, with 3 bases between. This CDR3 comprises 12 residues. In germline, CDR1 is PRHDT, CDR2 FYEKMQ (reference sequence). Here the CDR3 DNA reads TGTGCCAGCAGCGCCAGCAATCAGCCCCAGCATCTT. Amino acids: CASSASNQPQHL.

This clonotype has a count of ten or more. The chain uses TRBV7-3 and TRBJ1-1; D uncertain. Trimming left V 1 base short and J 1 base short, with 7 bases between. Germline V lookup: CDR1 SGHTA, CDR2 FQGTGA. The CDR3 has 14 amino acids. This chain's CDR3 is CASSLMPGNTEAFF. Written as DNA, the CDR3 is TGTGCCAGCAGCTTAATGCCGGGGAACACTGAAGCTTTCTTT.

Of note for this clonotype: This clone may be a read error of a much larger clone one base away. The J gene is TRBJ2-3, the V gene TRBV7-3, with 7 bases that match TRBD2. The CDR3 runs 15 residues. The germline gives CDR1 SGHTA, CDR2 FQGTGA. CDR3 region: CASSRLAASTDTRYF. CDR3 coding DNA: TGTGCCAGCAGCCGACTAGCAGCTAGCACAGATACGCGGTATTTT.

This clonotype was seen ten or more times. The chain couples TRBV2 to TRBJ1-2; the D is unclear. Germline CDR1 SNHLY, CDR2 FYNNEI. The CDR3 runs to 13 residues. V lost 4 bases, J lost 4 bases, and 10 bases lay in between. The CDR3 here is CASSGTDLYGYTF. The CDR3 region has the DNA TGTGCCAGCAGTGGGACGGACCTCTATGGCTACACCTTC.

This clonotype was counted ten times or more. The chain recombines TRBV2 with TRBJ2-7, with D uncertain. CDR1 SNHLY and CDR2 FYNNEI come from the germline V gene. CDR3 length: 12 residues. Trimming removed 6 bases at V and 6 bases at J, with 12 bases between. The CDR3 DNA follows: TGTGCCAGCAGCTTAGCTACCCCCGAGCAGTACTTC. Its translation: CASSLATPEQYF.